Following are 14 T cell receptor beta chains from one sample sequenced in a study of identical twins. TCRdb processed the 5' RACE reads anew with MiXCR; each CDR3 protein has one entry. In the table there are 750,000 to 950,000 distinct CDR3 sequences, roughly an eighth of which are singletons. These sequences were also reported in another study, on yellow fever vaccine responses in identical twins.

The sequencing sample was made of PBMCs. The receptor source for this set is a woman under 30 in good health.

V gene TRBV7-8 combines with J gene TRBJ2-7; D not certain. The ends were cut back, 5 bases at V and 3 bases at J, with 11 bases in the middle. In germline, CDR1 is SGHVS, CDR2 FQNEAQ. The length of the CDR3 is 13 residues. The CDR3 coding sequence is TGTGCCAGCAGCCTTCCTGCCGACTACGAGCAGTACGTC. Residues: CASSLPADYEQYV.

A few counts support this clonotype. The chain joins TRBV18 to TRBJ2-7; D may be TRBD2 (6 bases). The CDR3 totals 15 residues. Germline CDR1 is KGHSH and CDR2 is LQKENI. The V end was cut by 5 bases, the J end by 5 bases, with 19 bases between. The CDR3 DNA reads TGTGCCAGCTCAGATCACCGGGAGAGAAAGGACGAGCAGTACGTC. Residues: CASSDHRERKDEQYV.

This sequence joins TRBV3-1 and TRBJ2-5, with D hard to call. CDR1 and CDR2 (germline): LGHDT, YNNKEL (reference sequence). This CDR3 has 14 residues. V lost 2 bases, J lost 7 bases, and 14 bases lay in between. CDR3 loop: CASSQIRVVLTQYF. The CDR3 nucleotides read TGTGCCAGCAGCCAAATACGGGTAGTTTTGACCCAGTACTTC.

This clonotype was seen many times. The chain couples TRBV3-1 to TRBJ2-3, with D hard to call. The V gene's germline CDR1 is LGHDT and CDR2 YNNKEL (reference sequence). The CDR3 contains 13 residues. Trimming pared 8 bases from V and 1 base from J, leaving 10 bases between. DNA of the CDR3: TGTGCCAGCGGACCCTCGGGCACAGATACGCAGTATTTT. It yields the protein CASGPSGTDTQYF.

This clonotype has more than one count but fewer than ten. The V gene is TRBV4-1, the J gene TRBJ2-5; 7 nucleotides line up with TRBD2. The ends lost 0 bases at V and 5 bases at J; junction bases unmatched: 6. CDR1 and CDR2 from the germline V gene are MGHRA and YSYEKL. The CDR3 consists of 15 residues. The CDR3, as DNA: TGCGCCAGCAGCCAAGATGGGGGGGGGAAGGAGACCCAGTACTTC. It specifies CASSQDGGGKETQYF.

The chain employs TRBV12-3 or TRBV12-4 and TRBJ1-2; perhaps TRBD1 as D (6 bases). CDR3 length: 15 residues. Trimming left V 5 bases short and J 4 bases short, with 17 bases between. Written as DNA, the CDR3 is TGTGCCAGCAGTGAACAAGGGGGGGTTGGCTATGGCTACACCTTC. It translates to CASSEQGGVGYGYTF.

This clonotype has just a few counts. The gene calls are TRBV28 and TRBJ2-1; D is possibly TRBD2 (6 bases). The V end lost 3 bases, the J end lost 9 bases, and 12 bases lay between the germline ends. The CDR3 length is 13 residues. Per germline, CDR1 MDHEN and CDR2 SYDVKM. DNA for the CDR3: TGTGCCAGCAGTTTGGGGACTGCCCGTGAGCAGTTCTTC. This gives the protein CASSLGTAREQFF.

This clonotype was recorded at least ten times. The genes are TRBV28 and TRBJ1-1; TRBD1 matches 7 bases. The length of the CDR3 is 14 residues. From germline, CDR1 is MDHEN and CDR2 SYDVKM. The V and J ends lost 6 bases and 0 bases, in that order; junction bases with no gene match: 4. CDR3 sequence (DNA): TGTGCCAGCAGCCGGGACAGCCTGAACACTGAAGCTTTCTTT. It specifies CASSRDSLNTEAFF.

This clonotype was picked up a small number of times. The DNA for the CDR3 is TGTGCCAGCAACTCAGGAGGGCGGGCCTACAATGAGCAGTTCTTC. Residues: CASNSGGRAYNEQFF. The chain couples TRBV28 to TRBJ2-1, with a possible D match to TRBD2 (6 bases). Germline CDR1 reads MDHEN; CDR2 reads SYDVKM. Trimming pared 7 bases from V and 2 bases from J, leaving 15 bases between. The CDR3 spans 15 residues.

This clonotype was seen repeatedly, ten times or more. This chain uses TRBV20-1 with TRBJ1-6, with TRBD1 matching 7 bases. J gave up 0 bases and V 5 bases, and 7 bases lay outside the gene matches. Per the germline V gene, CDR1 is DFQATT and CDR2 is SNEGSKA (reference sequence). The CDR3 is made up of 16 amino acids. The CDR3 sequence is CSAGDSFFSYNSPLHF. CDR3 nucleotides: TGCAGTGCTGGGGACAGTTTTTTCTCCTATAATTCACCCCTCCACTTT.

This clonotype was observed at least ten times. The chain is built from TRBV7-8 and TRBJ1-5, with 7 bases matching TRBD1. The ends lost 4 bases at V and 3 bases at J; junction bases unmatched: 6. This CDR3 has 15 residues. The germline V gene has CDR1 SGHVS and CDR2 FQNEAQ. CDR3 residues: CASSSGQHDNQPQHF. DNA of the CDR3: TGTGCCAGCAGCTCGGGACAGCACGACAATCAGCCCCAGCATTTT.

This clonotype was observed a handful of times. The CDR3 coding sequence is TGTGCCACCAGCCCCAGGGACAGCGTTAATGAAAAACTGTTTTTT. This encodes CATSPRDSVNEKLFF. The gene calls are TRBV15 and TRBJ1-4; TRBD1 agrees at 7 bases. Losses at the gene ends were 5 bases for V and 4 bases for J; bases not matched to a gene: 7. The CDR3 loop spans 15 amino acids. The germline V gene has CDR1 LNHNV and CDR2 YYDKDF (reference sequence).

This clonotype has a handful of counts. The chain recombines TRBV5-1 with TRBJ1-4, with a tentative D call TRBD1 (5 bases). Per germline, CDR1 SGHRS and CDR2 YFSETQ. The V end lost 1 base, the J end lost 0 bases, and 7 bases lay between the germline ends. The CDR3 covers 15 residues. The CDR3 spells CASSLTGSTNEKLFF. The DNA for the CDR3 is TGCGCCAGCAGCTTGACAGGCTCAACTAATGAAAAACTGTTTTTT. Based on the CDR3 plus reference TRBV5-1 and TRBJ1-4, the full variable domain is KAGVTQTPRYLIKTRGQQVTLSCSPISGHRSVSWYQQTPGQGLQFLFEYFSETQRNKGNFPGRFSGRQFSNSRSEMNVSTLELGDSALYLCASSLTGSTNEKLFFGSGTQLSVL.

J is TRBJ2-1 and V is TRBV28; D unresolved. The CDR3 contains 13 residues. Trimming removed 1 base from V and 6 bases from J, with 7 bases in between. Germline loops: CDR1 MDHEN, CDR2 SYDVKM. CDR3 loop: CASSLFPSNEQFF. CDR3 nucleotides: TGTGCCAGCAGTTTATTCCCGAGCAATGAGCAGTTCTTC.